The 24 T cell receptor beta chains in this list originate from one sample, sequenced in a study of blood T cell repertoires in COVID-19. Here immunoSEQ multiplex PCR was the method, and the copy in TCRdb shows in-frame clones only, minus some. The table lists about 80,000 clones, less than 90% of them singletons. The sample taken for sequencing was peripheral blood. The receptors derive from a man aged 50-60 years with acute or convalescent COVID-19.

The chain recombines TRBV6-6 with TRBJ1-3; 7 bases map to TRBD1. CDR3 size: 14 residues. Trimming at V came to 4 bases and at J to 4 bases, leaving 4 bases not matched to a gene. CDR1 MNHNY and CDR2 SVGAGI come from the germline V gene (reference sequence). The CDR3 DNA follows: TGTGCCAGCAGTTCCGGGACAGTGGGAAACACCATATATTTT. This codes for CASSSGTVGNTIYF.

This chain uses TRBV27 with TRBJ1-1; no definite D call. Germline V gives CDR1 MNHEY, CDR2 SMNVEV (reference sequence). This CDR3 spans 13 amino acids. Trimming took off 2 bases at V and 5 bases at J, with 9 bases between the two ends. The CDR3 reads CASSLSLMTEAFF. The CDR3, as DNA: TGTGCCAGCAGTTTAAGCTTGATGACTGAAGCTTTCTTT.

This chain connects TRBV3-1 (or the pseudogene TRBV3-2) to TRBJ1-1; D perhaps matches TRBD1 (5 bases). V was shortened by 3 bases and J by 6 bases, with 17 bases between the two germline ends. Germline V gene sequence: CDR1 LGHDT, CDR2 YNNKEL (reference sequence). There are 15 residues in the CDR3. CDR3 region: CASSQPRDPVAEAFF. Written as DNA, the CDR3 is TGTGCCAGCAGCCAGCCCAGGGATCCGGTCGCTGAAGCTTTCTTT.

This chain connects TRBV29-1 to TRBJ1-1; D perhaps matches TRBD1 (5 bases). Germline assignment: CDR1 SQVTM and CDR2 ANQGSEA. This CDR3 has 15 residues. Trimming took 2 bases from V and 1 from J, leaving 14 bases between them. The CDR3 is CSVEQGRIGNTEAFF. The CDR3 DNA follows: TGCAGCGTTGAACAGGGTAGGATTGGGAACACTGAAGCTTTCTTT.

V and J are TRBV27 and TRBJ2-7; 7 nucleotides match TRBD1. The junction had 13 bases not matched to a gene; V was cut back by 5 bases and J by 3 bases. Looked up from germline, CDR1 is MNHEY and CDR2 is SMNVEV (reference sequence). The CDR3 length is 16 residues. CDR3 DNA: TGTGCCAGCAGTAGAATTTACAGGGGAACGCTCTACGAGCAGTACTTC. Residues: CASSRIYRGTLYEQYF.

CDR3 in amino acids: CASSQAGVAREQYF. The CDR3 nucleotides read TGTGCCAGCAGCCAAGCGGGGGTTGCGCGGGAGCAGTACTTC. J is TRBJ2-7 and V is TRBV3-1 (or the pseudogene TRBV3-2); weak D call: TRBD2 (6 bases). This CDR3 is 14 amino acids long. The V end was cut by 1 base, the J end by 7 bases, with 14 bases between. Germline values: CDR1 LGHDT, CDR2 YNNKEL (reference sequence).

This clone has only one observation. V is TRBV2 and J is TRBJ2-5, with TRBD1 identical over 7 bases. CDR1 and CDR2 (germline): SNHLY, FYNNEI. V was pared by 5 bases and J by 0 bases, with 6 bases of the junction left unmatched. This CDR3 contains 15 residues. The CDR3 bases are TGTGCCAGCAGTACAGGGGAAGGGCACCAAGAGACCCAGTACTTC. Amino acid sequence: CASSTGEGHQETQYF.

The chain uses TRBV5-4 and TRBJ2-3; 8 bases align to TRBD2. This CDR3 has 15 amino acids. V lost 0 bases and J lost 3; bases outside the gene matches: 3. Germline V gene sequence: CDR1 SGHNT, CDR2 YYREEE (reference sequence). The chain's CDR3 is CASSLGGGRTDTQYF. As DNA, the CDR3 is TGTGCCAGCAGCTTGGGCGGGGGGAGGACAGATACGCAGTATTTT.

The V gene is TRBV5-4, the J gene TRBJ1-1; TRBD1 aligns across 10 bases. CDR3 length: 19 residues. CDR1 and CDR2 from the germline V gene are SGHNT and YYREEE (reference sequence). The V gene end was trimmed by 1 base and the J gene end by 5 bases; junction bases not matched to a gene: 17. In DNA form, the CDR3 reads TGTGCCAGCAGCTTGCGCACCCCGGGACAGGGGTTTCTTGGGACTGAAGCTTTCTTT. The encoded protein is CASSLRTPGQGFLGTEAFF.

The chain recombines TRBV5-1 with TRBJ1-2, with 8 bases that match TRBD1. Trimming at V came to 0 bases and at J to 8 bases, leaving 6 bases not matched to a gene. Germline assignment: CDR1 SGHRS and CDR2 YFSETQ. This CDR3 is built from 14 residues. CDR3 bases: TGCGCCAGCAGCTTGGCCCAGGGGGCGCGGGGCTACACCTTC. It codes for CASSLAQGARGYTF.

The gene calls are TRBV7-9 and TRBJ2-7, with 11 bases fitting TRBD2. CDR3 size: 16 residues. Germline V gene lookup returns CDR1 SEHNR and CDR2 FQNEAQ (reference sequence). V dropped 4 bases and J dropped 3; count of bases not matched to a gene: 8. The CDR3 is CASSSLGTSGNYEQYF. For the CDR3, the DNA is TGTGCCAGCAGCTCCCTGGGGACTAGCGGTAACTACGAGCAGTACTTC. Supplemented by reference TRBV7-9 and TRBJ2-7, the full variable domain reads DTGVSQNPRHKITKRGQNVTFRCDPISEHNRLYWYRQTLGQGPEFLTYFQNEAQLEKSRLLSDRFSAERPKGSFSTLEIQRTEQGDSAMYLCASSSLGTSGNYEQYFGPGTRLTVT.

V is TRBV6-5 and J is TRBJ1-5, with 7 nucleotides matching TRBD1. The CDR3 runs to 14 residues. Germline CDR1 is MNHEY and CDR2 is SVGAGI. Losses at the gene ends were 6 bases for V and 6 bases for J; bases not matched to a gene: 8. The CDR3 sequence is CASSSGQEFQPQHF. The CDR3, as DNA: TGTGCCAGCAGCTCCGGACAGGAATTTCAGCCCCAGCATTTT.

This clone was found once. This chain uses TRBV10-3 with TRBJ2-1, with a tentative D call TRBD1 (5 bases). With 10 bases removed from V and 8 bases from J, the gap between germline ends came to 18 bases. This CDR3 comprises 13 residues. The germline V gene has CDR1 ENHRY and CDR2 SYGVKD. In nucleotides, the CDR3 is TGTGCCACGACCGGGCCCCAGGGCTATGAGCAGTTCTTC. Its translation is CATTGPQGYEQFF.

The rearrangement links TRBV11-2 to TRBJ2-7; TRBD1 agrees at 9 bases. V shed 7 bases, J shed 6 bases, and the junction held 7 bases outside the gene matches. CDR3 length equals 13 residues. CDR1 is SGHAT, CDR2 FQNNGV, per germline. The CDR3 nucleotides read TGTGCCAGCATCATCACAGGGGGCTCCGAGCAGTACTTC. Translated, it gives CASIITGGSEQYF.

As DNA, the CDR3 is TGTGCCAGCAGCCAAGAGCGGGGTTTATCCGGGGAGCTGTTTTTT. As protein: CASSQERGLSGELFF. This chain connects TRBV3-1 (or the pseudogene TRBV3-2) to TRBJ2-2, with D perhaps matching TRBD2 (6 bases). This CDR3 has 15 amino acids. The germline CDR1 and CDR2 sequences are LGHDT and YNNKEL (reference sequence). Trimming pared 0 bases from V and 6 bases from J, leaving 11 bases between.

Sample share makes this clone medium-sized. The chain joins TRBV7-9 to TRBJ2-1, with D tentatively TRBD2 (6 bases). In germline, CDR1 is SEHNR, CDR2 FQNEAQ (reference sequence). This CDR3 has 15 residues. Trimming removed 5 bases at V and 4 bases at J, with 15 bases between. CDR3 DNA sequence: TGTGCCAGCAGCCCCTCGCGGGGAGTATACAATGAGCAGTTCTTC. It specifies CASSPSRGVYNEQFF.

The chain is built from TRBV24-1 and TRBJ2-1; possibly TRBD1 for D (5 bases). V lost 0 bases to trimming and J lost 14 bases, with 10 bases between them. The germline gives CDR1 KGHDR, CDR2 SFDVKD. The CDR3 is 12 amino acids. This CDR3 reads CATSDLSRVKFF. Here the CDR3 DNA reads TGTGCCACCAGTGATTTGTCCAGGGTTAAGTTCTTC.

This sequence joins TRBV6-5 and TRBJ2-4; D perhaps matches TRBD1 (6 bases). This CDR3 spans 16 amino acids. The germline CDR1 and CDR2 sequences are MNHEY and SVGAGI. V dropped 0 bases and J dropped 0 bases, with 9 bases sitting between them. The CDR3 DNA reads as TGTGCCAGCAGTTACTCGAGACAGGTAGCCAAAAACATTCAGTACTTC. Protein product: CASSYSRQVAKNIQYF.

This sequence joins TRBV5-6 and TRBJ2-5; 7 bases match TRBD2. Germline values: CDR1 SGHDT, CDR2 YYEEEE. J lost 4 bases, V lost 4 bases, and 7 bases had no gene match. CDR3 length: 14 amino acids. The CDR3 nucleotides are TGTGCCAGCAGCCCGGGACTAAGGGTAGAGACCCAGTACTTC. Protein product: CASSPGLRVETQYF.

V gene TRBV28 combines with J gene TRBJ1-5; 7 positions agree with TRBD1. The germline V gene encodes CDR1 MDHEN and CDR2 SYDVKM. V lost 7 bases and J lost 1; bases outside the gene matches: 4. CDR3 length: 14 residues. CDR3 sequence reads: CASMQGGSNQPQHF. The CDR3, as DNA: TGTGCCAGCATGCAAGGGGGCAGCAATCAGCCCCAGCATTTT.

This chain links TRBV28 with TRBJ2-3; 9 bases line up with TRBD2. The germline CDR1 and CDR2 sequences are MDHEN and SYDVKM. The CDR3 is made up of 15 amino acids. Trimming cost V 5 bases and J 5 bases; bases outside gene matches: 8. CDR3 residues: CASSASGAVGDTQYF. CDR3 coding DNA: TGTGCCAGCAGTGCTAGCGGGGCCGTTGGAGATACGCAGTATTTT.

CDR3 sequence (DNA): TGTGCCAGCCGTGGGGAAGGGAGGTTGGGGGAGCTGTTTTTT. This codes for CASRGEGRLGELFF. This chain connects TRBV9 to TRBJ2-2; perhaps TRBD2 as D (6 bases). CDR3 length: 14 amino acids. Germline CDR1 reads SGDLS; CDR2 reads YYNGEE. V gave up 7 bases and J gave up 8 bases, with 18 bases separating them.

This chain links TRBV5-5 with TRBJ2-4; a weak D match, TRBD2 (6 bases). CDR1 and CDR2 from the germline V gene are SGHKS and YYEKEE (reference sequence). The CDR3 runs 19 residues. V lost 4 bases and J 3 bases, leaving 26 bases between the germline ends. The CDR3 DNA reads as TGTGCCAGCAGCGAACGGGACTCAGCGTTTACGATAATCAAAAACATTCAGTACTTC. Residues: CASSERDSAFTIIKNIQYF.

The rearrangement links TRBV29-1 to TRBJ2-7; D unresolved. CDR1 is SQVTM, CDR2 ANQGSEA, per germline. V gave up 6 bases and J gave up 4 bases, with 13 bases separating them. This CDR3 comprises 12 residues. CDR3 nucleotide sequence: TGCAGCGTGAATTATTCGGGTTACGAGCAGTACTTC. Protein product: CSVNYSGYEQYF.